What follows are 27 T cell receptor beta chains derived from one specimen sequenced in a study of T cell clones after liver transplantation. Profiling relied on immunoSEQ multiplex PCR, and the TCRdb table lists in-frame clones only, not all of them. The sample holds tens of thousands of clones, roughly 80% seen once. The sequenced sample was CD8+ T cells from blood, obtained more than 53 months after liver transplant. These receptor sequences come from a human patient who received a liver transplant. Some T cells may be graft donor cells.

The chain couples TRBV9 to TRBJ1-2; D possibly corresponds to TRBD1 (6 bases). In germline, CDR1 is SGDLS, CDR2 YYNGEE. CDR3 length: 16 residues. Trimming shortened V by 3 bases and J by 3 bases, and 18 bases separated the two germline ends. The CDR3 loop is CASSAAVRGKDYGYTF. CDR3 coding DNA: TGTGCCAGCAGCGCGGCGGTCAGGGGCAAGGACTATGGCTACACCTTC.

CDR3 loop: CASLRDRGRGQPQHF. CDR3 nucleotides: TGTGCCAGCCTACGGGACAGGGGAAGGGGTCAGCCCCAGCATTTT. The chain carries TRBV28 and TRBJ1-5; 10 positions match TRBD1. Germline CDR1 MDHEN, CDR2 SYDVKM. V gave up 8 bases and J gave up 6 bases; unmatched junction bases: 10. This CDR3 region has 15 residues. The whole variable domain, filled in from reference TRBV28 and TRBJ1-5, reads DVKVTQSSRYLVKRTGEKVFLECVQDMDHENMFWYRQDPGLGLRLIYFSYDVKMKEKGDIPEGYSVSREKKERFSLILESASTNQTSMYLCASLRDRGRGQPQHFGDGTRLSIL.

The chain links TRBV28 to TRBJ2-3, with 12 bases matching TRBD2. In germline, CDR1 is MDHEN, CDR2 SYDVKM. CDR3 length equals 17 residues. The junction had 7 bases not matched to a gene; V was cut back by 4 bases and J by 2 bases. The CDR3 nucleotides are TGTGCCAGCAGTTCAGGGCTAGCGGGGGGGCTCACAGATACGCAGTATTTT. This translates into CASSSGLAGGLTDTQYF.

CDR3 region: CASSYSGEQYF. CDR3 coding DNA: TGTGCCAGCAGTTACTCAGGGGAGCAGTACTTC. The V call is TRBV6-6, the J call TRBJ2-7; D gene unclear. CDR3 size: 11 residues. V was clipped by 0 bases and J by 7 bases, with 4 bases between them. Germline CDR1 reads MNHNY; CDR2 reads SVGAGI (reference sequence).

This CDR3 reads CASSFASSYNEQFF. The CDR3 region has the DNA TGTGCCAGCAGTTTCGCCAGCTCCTACAATGAGCAGTTCTTC. The genes are TRBV27 and TRBJ2-1; D uncertain. This CDR3 is 14 amino acids long. The V and J ends lost 3 bases and 0 bases respectively, with 6 bases between them. Looked up from germline, CDR1 is MNHEY and CDR2 is SMNVEV (reference sequence).

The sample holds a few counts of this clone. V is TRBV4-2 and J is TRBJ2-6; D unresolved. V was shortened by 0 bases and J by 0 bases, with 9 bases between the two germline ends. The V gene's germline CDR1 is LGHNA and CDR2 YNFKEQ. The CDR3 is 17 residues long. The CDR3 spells CASSQDAFNSGANVLTF. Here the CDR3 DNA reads TGTGCCAGCAGCCAAGACGCGTTCAACTCTGGGGCCAACGTCCTGACTTTC.

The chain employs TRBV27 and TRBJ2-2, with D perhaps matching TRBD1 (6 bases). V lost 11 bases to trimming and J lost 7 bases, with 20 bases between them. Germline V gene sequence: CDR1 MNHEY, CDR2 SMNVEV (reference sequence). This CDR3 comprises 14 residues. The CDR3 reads CASSGAHGVGELFF. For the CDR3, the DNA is TGTGCCTCCTCAGGGGCTCATGGGGTCGGGGAGCTGTTTTTT.

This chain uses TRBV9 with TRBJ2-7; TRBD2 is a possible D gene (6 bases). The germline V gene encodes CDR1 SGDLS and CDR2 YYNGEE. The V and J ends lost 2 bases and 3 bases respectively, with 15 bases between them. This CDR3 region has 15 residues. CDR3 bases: TGTGCCAGCAGCGTCCGGGACCGGGGGATCTACGAGCAGTACTTC. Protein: CASSVRDRGIYEQYF. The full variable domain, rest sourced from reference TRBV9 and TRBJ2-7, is DSGVTQTPKHLITATGQRVTLRCSPRSGDLSVYWYQQSLDQGLQFLIQYYNGEERAKGNILERFSAQQFPDLHSELNLSSLELGDSALYFCASSVRDRGIYEQYFGPGTRLTVT.

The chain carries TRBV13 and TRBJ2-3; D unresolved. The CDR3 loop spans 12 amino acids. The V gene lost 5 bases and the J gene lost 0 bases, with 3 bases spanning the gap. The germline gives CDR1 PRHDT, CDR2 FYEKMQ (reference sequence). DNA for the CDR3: TGTGCCAGCAGCGAAAGCACAGATACGCAGTATTTT. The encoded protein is CASSESTDTQYF. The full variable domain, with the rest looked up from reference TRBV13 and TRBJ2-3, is AAGVIQSPRHLIKEKRETATLKCYPIPRHDTVYWYQQGPGQDPQFLISFYEKMQSDKGSIPDRFSAQQFSDYHSELNMSSLELGDSALYFCASSESTDTQYFGPGTRLTVL.

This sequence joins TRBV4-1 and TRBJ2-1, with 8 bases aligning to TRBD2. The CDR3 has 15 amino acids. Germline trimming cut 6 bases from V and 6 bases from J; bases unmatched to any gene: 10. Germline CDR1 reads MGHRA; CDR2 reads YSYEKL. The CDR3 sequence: CASSLSGGGLNEQFF. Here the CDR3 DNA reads TGCGCCAGCAGTCTAAGCGGGGGCGGGCTCAATGAGCAGTTCTTC.

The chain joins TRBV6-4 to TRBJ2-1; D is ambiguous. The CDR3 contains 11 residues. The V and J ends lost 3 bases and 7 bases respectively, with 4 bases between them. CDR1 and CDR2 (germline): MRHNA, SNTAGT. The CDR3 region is CASSDFNEQFF. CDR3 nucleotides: TGTGCCAGCAGTGATTTTAATGAGCAGTTCTTC.

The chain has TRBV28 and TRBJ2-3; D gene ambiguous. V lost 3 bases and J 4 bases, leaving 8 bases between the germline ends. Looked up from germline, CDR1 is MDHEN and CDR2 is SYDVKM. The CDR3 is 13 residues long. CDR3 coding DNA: TGTGCCAGCAGTTTTGACCACCCAGATACGCAGTATTTT. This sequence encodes CASSFDHPDTQYF. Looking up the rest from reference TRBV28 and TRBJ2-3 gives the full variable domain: DVKVTQSSRYLVKRTGEKVFLECVQDMDHENMFWYRQDPGLGLRLIYFSYDVKMKEKGDIPEGYSVSREKKERFSLILESASTNQTSMYLCASSFDHPDTQYFGPGTRLTVL.

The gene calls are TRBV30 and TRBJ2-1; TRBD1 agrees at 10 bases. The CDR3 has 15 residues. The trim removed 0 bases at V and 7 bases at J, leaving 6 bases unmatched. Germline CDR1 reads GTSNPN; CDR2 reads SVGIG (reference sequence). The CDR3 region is CAWSVMGTGVNEQFF. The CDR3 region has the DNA TGTGCCTGGAGTGTAATGGGGACAGGGGTGAATGAGCAGTTCTTC.

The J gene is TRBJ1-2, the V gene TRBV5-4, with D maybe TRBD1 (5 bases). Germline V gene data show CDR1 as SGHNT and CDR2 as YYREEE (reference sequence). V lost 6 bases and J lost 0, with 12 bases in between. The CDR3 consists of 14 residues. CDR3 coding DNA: TGTGCCAGCATCGGGGACGATCCTAACTATGGCTACACCTTC. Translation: CASIGDDPNYGYTF.

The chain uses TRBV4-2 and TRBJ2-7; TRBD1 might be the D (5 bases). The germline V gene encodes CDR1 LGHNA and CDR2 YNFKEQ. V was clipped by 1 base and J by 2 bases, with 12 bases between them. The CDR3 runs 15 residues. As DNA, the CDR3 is TGTGCCAGCAGCCAAGTCCCGGACACGACCTACGAGCAGTACTTC. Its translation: CASSQVPDTTYEQYF.

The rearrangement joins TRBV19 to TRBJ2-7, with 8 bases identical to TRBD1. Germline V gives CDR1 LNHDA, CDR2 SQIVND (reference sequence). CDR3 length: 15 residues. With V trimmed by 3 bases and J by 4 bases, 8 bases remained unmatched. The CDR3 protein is CASSMVGTGQYEQYF. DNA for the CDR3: TGTGCCAGTAGTATGGTGGGGACAGGACAGTACGAGCAGTACTTC.

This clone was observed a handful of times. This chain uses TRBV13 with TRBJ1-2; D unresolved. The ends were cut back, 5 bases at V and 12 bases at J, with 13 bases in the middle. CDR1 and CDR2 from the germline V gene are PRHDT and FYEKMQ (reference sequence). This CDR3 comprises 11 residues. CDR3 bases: TGTGCCAGCAGCCTCACCTCATCGGACACCTTC. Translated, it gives CASSLTSSDTF.

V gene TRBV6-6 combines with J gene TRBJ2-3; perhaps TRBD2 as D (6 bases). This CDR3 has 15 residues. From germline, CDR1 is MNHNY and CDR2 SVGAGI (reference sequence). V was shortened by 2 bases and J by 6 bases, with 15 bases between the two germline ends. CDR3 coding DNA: TGTGCCAGCAGTTACATTGCGCTGGGGGGTGATACGCAGTATTTT. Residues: CASSYIALGGDTQYF.

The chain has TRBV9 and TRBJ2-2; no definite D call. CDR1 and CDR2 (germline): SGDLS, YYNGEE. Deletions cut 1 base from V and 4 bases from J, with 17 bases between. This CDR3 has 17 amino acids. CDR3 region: CASSVSPQSHVTGELFF. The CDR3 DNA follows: TGTGCCAGCAGCGTATCCCCTCAAAGTCACGTCACCGGGGAGCTGTTTTTT.

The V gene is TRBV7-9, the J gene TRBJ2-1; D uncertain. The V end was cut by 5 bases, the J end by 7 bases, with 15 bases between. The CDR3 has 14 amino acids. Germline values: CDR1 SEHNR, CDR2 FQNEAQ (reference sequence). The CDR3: CASSTRRMGNEQFF. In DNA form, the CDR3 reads TGTGCCAGCAGCACCCGCCGGATGGGGAATGAGCAGTTCTTC. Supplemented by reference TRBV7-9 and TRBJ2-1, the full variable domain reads DTGVSQNPRHKITKRGQNVTFRCDPISEHNRLYWYRQTLGQGPEFLTYFQNEAQLEKSRLLSDRFSAERPKGSFSTLEIQRTEQGDSAMYLCASSTRRMGNEQFFGPGTRLTVL.

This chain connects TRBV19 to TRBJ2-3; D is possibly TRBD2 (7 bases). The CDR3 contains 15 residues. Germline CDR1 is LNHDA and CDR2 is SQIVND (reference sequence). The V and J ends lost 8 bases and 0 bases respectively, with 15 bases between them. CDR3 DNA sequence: TGTGCCAGTTCCTGGGGGGGGCCTAGCACAGATACGCAGTATTTT. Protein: CASSWGGPSTDTQYF.

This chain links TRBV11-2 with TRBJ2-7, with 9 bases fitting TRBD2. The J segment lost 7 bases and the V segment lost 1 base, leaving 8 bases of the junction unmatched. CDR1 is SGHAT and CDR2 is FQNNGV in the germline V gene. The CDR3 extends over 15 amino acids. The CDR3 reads CASSLVAGASGEQYF. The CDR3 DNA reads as TGTGCCAGCAGCTTAGTAGCGGGGGCGTCAGGGGAGCAGTACTTC.

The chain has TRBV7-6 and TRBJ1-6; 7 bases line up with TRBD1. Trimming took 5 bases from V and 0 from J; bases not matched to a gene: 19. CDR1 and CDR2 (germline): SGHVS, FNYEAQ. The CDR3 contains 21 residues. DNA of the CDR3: TGTGCCAGCAGCACGTCCCCCGGACAGGATGGAGTCGGCTCCTATAATTCACCCCTCCACTTT. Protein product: CASSTSPGQDGVGSYNSPLHF.

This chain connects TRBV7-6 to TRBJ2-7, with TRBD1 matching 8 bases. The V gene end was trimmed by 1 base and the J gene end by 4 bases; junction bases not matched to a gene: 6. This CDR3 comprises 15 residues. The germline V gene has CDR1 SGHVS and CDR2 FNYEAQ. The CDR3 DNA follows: TGTGCCAGCAGCTTAGAAGGGACAGGCACGTACGAGCAGTACTTC. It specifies CASSLEGTGTYEQYF.

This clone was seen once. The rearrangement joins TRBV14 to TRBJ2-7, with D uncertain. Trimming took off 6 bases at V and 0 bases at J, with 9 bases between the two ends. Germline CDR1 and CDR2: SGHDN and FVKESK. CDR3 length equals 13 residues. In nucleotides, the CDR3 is TGTGCCAGCAGAGGACGTAGCTCCTACGAGCAGTACTTC. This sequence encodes CASRGRSSYEQYF.

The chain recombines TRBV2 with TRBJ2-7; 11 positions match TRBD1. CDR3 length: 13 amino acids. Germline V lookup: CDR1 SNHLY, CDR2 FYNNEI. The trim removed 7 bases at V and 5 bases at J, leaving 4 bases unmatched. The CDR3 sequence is CASNGQGANEQYF. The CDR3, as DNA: TGTGCCAGCAACGGACAGGGGGCCAACGAGCAGTACTTC.

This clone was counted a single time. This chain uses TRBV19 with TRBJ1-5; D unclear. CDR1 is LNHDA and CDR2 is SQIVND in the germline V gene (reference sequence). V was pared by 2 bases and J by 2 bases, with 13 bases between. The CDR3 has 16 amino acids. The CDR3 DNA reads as TGTGCCAGTAGTATAAGAGCAACAGCCCGCAATCAGCCCCAGCATTTT. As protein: CASSIRATARNQPQHF. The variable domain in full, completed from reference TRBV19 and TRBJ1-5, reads DGGITQSPKYLFRKEGQNVTLSCEQNLNHDAMYWYRQDPGQGLRLIYYSQIVNDFQKGDIAEGYSVSREKKESFPLTVTSAQKNPTAFYLCASSIRATARNQPQHFGDGTRLSIL.